This TCR beta chain was recovered during a study of T cells in Graves' hyperthyroidism and ophthalmopathy. Study results and limitations: Blood also contained most expanded thyroid clonotypes above 0.001.

At least ten counts were recorded for this clonotype. The antigen remains unidentified. CDR1 LGHDT and CDR2 YNNKEL come from the germline V gene (reference sequence). This CDR3 is 14 amino acids long. V was trimmed by 0 bases and J by 5 bases, leaving 10 bases between them. Patients were excluded for uncontrolled infection, other autoimmune disease, pregnancy or lactation. Clinical symptoms, serum thyroxine, TRAb, thyroid ultrasound and orbital computed tomography informed diagnoses. The investigators amplified TCR beta CDR3 regions from RNA transcripts. Carried out on the TCR CDR3, a first-round RT-PCR used the HTBI primer set. TCRdb redid the calling of the multiplex PCR reads with MiXCR, one entry per CDR3 protein. This sample has about 410,000 distinct CDR3 sequences; roughly 14% occur once, and the top ten carry approximately 13%.

This chain connects TRBV3-1 to TRBJ2-5; D unclear. The clonotype was recovered from a man between 18 and 29 years old with Graves' ophthalmopathy. The sample taken for sequencing was blood. Written as DNA, the CDR3 is TGTGCCAGCAGCCAAGATACGGTCGGGGAGACCCAGTACTTC. Translating gives CASSQDTVGETQYF.